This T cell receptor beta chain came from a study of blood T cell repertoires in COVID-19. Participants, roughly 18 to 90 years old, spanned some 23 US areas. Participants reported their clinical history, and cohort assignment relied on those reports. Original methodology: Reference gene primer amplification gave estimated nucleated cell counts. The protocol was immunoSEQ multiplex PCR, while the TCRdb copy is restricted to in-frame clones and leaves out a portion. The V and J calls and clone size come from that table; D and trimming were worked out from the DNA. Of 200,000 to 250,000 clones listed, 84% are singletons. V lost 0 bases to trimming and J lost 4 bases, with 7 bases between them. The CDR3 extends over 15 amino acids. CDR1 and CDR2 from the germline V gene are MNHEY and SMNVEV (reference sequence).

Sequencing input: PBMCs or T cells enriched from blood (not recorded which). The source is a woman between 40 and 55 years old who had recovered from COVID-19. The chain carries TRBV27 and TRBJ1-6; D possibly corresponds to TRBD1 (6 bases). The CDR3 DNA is TGTGCCAGCAGTTTATCGACAGGTTATAATTCACCCCTCCACTTT. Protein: CASSLSTGYNSPLHF.